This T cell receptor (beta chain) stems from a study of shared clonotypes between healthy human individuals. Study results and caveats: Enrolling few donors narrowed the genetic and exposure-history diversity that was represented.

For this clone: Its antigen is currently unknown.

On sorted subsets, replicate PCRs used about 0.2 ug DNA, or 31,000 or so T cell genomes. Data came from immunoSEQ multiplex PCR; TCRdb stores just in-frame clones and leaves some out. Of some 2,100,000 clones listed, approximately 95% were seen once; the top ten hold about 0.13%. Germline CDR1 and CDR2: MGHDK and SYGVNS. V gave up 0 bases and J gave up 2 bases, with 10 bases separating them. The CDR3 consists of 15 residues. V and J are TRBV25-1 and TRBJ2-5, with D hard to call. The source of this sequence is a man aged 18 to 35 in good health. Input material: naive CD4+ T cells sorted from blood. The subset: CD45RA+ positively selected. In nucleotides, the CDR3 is TGTGCCAGCAGTGAATATTCACTGGGTCAAGAGACCCAGTACTTC. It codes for CASSEYSLGQETQYF.